This TCR beta chain comes out of a study of CXCR3-negative and CXCR3-positive naive CD8 T cells. Whole-study findings and limits: For memory CD8+ cells diversity was much lower, but both naive subsets had comparably high diversity.

cDNA libraries for TRB were generated by 5' RACE incorporating UMI labels. After re-calling the 5' RACE reads, TCRdb lists one entry per CDR3 protein, DNA absent. The table for this sample gives some 9,100 distinct CDR3 sequences. Germline CDR1 reads SNHLY; CDR2 reads FYNNEI. CDR3 length: 14 residues. Note on this clonotype: Its antigen remains unknown.

The chain links TRBV2 to TRBJ2-7; without DNA, the TCRdb call of TRBD2 cannot be checked. The source is a human donor in good health. Some clones in this sample may be carry-over from other donors' samples. Material: naive CXCR3- CD8+ T cells from blood. Sample subset: CD45RO-CCR7+CD27+CD95- naive CD8+ T cells lacking CXCR3 (TNR3-). The CDR3 reads CASSQGLGLYEQYF. The full variable domain, completed using reference TRBV2 and TRBJ2-7, is EPEVTQTPSHQVTQMGQEVILRCVPISNHLYFYWYRQILGQKVEFLVSFYNNEISEKSEIFDDQFSVERPDGSNFTLKIRSTKLEDSAMYFCASSQGLGLYEQYFGPGTRLTVT.